This entry is about one T cell receptor (beta chain). What this receptor recognizes is not known. The sample holds no much larger clone one base away, and base qualities are not on file. CDR3 length: 14 amino acids, cysteine to phenylalanine. This entry keeps only the CDR3 DNA: 42 bases, framed from base 1. Sequences SGHRS (CDR1) and YFSETQ (CDR2) are obtained from the germline V gene. V sheds 4 bases and J sheds 3 bases, leaving 10 bases between their ends. The data belong to a study of STAT5B mutations in CD4+ large granular lymphocyte leukemia (dated by TCRdb to about 2022). Background on the whole study: Among the healthy controls, the CDR3 'QG' motif was associated with a particular HLA allele. The purity of purified fractions was confirmed by flow cytometry on FACSCanto II or FACSVerse to exceed 95% among lymphocytes. The study compared the TCRbeta repertoires of patients with CD4+ T-cell large granular lymphocyte leukemia against the TCRbeta repertoires of healthy blood donors.

The immunoSEQ assay at survey resolution was applied to genomic DNA for sequencing of TCRbeta rearrangements. The study's processing was this. A lowest detectable productive clonotype frequency of 2.59 x 10-5 was observed in the TCR sequencing data. Analyses included only productive TCRbeta rearrangements, meaning complete and in-frame sequences. Sample clonality was computed as Simpson clonality in the immunoSEQ Analyzer version 3.0. Based on frequency, clones were grouped as very rare, small, medium, large (1-20%) or hyperexpanded (>20%). Generation probabilities were estimated with OLGA 1.2.3, V-gene circos plots were made with VDJtools, specificities were searched in VDJdb, and CDR3 motifs were identified with GLIPH. The table comes from immuneACCESS by way of TCRdb, which keeps in-frame sequences with V and J called. Part of the clones is missing from these tables; in studies checked, under half for an unresolved V gene and the rest for unknown reasons. The DNA gave D and trimming, while V, J and clone size come from that table. Recorded for this sample are 45,000 to 55,000 clones; 60% to 75% of them occurred a single time. The ten largest account for about 1.5% of the sample.

Healthy controls were some 40 blood donors whose buffy coats came from the Finnish Red Cross blood service. All TCR-sequenced material derived from peripheral blood: patient blood samples and healthy donor buffy coats. Peripheral blood mononuclear cells were isolated by Ficoll-Hypaque gradient centrifugation. For the healthy controls, CD4+ cells were obtained from buffy coats by magnetic purification. The Gentra Puregene Cell and Tissue kit was used for genomic DNA extraction, and quantification was performed on a Qubit 2.0 fluorometer. Points the paper makes about the study in general: The data were not HLA-matched, and the higher clonality in CD4+ T-LGLL than in CD8+ T-LGLL could be due to the relatively small sample size. TRBV06-family usage was enriched among the top patient clones (8/27) compared with healthy controls (2/35). Compared with healthy CD4+ repertoires, CD4-sorted patient repertoires appeared more clonal, and this difference remained even after the putative leukemic clones were removed. Main leukemic clonotypes were private to each patient, although roughly 25% appeared at low frequency in other patients' non-leukemic repertoires.

The sequence derives from a human donor in good health. This chain joins TRBV5-1 to TRBJ2-2, with TRBD1 tentatively as D gene (6 bases match). Sequenced material: CD4+ T cells from blood buffy coats. The nucleotides are TGCGCCAGCAGCGCGCGGACAGACACCGGGGAGCTGTTTTTT. This encodes CASSARTDTGELFF.